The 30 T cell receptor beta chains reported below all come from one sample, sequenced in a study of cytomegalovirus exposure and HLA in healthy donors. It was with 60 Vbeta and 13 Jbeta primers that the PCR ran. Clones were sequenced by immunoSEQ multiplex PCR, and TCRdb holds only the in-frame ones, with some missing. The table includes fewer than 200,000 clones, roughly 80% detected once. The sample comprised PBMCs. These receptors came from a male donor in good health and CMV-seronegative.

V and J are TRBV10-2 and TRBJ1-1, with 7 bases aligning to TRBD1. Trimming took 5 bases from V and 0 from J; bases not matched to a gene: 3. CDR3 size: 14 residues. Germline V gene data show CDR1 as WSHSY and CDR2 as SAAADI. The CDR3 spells CASSSQGLNTEAFF. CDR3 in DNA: TGCGCCAGCAGTTCACAGGGGTTGAACACTGAAGCTTTCTTT.

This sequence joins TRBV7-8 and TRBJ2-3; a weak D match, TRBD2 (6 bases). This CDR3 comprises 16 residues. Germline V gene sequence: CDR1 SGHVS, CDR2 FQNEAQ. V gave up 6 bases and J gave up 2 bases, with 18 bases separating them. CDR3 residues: CASRTTGTRPTDTQYF. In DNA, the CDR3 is TGTGCCAGCAGGACAACCGGGACTCGGCCCACAGATACGCAGTATTTT.

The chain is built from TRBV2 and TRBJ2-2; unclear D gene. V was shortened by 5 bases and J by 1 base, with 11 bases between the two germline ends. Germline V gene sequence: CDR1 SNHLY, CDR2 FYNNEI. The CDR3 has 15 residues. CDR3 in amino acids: CASSISGQNTGELFF. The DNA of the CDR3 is TGTGCCAGCAGTATATCAGGCCAGAACACCGGGGAGCTGTTTTTT.

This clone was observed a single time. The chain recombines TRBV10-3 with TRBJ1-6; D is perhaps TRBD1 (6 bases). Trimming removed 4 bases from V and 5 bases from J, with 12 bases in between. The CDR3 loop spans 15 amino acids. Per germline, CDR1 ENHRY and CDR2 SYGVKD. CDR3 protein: CAISGRGQNNSPLHF. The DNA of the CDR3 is TGTGCCATCAGTGGCCGAGGACAGAATAATTCACCCCTCCACTTT.

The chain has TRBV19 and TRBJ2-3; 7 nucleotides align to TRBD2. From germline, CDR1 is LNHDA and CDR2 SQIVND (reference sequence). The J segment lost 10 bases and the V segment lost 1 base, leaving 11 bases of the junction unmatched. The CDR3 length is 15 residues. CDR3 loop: CASSIVLMEGGPQYF. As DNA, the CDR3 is TGTGCCAGTAGTATAGTATTGATGGAGGGAGGGCCGCAGTATTTT.

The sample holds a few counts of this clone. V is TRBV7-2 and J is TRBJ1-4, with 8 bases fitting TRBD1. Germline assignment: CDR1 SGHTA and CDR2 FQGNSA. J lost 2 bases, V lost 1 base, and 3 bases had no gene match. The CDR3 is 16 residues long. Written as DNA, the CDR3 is TGTGCCAGCAGCTTAGGACAGGGGAGGACTAATGAAAAACTGTTTTTT. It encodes CASSLGQGRTNEKLFF.

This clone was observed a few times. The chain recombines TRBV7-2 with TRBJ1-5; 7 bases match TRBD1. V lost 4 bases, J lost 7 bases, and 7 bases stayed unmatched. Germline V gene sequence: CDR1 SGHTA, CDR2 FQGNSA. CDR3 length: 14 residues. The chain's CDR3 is CASSSAGGRQPQHF. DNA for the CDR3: TGTGCCAGCAGCTCCGCAGGGGGGAGACAGCCCCAGCATTTT.

The DNA for the CDR3 is TGTGCCAGCAGGATGGCGGGGGAGAGCTACAATGAGCAGTTCTTC. Protein product: CASRMAGESYNEQFF. The rearrangement uses TRBV25-1 and TRBJ2-1, with 7 bases that match TRBD2. The germline V gene encodes CDR1 MGHDK and CDR2 SYGVNS. V dropped 6 bases and J dropped 3; count of bases not matched to a gene: 8. This CDR3 has 15 residues.

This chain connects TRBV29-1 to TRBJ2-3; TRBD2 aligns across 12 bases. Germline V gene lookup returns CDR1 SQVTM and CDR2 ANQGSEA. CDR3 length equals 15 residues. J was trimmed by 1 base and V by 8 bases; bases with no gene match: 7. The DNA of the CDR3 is TGCAGCCCCAGACTAGCGGGGGAGGGCACAGATACGCAGTATTTT. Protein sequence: CSPRLAGEGTDTQYF.

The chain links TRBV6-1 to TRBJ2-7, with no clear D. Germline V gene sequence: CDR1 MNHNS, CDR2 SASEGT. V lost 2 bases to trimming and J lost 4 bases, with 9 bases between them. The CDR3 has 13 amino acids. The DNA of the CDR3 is TGTGCCAGCAGTGAAAGATGGAGTTACGAGCAGTACTTC. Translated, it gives CASSERWSYEQYF.

The CDR3 coding sequence is TGCGCCAGCAGCCAAGAGGAACTAGCTACAGATACGCAGTATTTT. Protein product: CASSQEELATDTQYF. This chain links TRBV4-3 with TRBJ2-3; possibly TRBD2 for D (6 bases). The length of the CDR3 is 15 residues. CDR1 and CDR2 (germline): LGHNA, YSLEER. V shed 0 bases and J shed 3 bases, with 10 bases lying between them.

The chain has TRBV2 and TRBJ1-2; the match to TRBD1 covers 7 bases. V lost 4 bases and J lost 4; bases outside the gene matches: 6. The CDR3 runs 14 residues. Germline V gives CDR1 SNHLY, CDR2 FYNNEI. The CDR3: CASSGVTGSYGYTF. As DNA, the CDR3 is TGTGCCAGCAGTGGGGTGACAGGGAGCTATGGCTACACCTTC. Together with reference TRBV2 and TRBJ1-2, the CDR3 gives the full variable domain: EPEVTQTPSHQVTQMGQEVILRCVPISNHLYFYWYRQILGQKVEFLVSFYNNEISEKSEIFDDQFSVERPDGSNFTLKIRSTKLEDSAMYFCASSGVTGSYGYTFGSGTRLTVV.

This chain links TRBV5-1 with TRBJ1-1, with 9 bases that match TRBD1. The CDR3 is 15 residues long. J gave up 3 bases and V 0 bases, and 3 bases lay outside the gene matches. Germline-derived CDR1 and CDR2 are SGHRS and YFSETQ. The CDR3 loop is CASSLEQGAYTEAFF. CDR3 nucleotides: TGCGCCAGCAGCTTGGAACAGGGGGCGTACACTGAAGCTTTCTTT.

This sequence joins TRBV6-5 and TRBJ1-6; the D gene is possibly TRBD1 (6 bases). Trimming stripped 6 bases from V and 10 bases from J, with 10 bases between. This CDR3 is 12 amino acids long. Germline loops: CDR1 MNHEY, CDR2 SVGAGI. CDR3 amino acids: CASRKGESPLHF. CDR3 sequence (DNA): TGTGCCAGCAGGAAGGGGGAGTCACCCCTCCACTTT.

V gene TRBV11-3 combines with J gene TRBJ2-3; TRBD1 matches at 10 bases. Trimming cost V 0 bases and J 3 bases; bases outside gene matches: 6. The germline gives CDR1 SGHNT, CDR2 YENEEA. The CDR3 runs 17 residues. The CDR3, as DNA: TGTGCCAGCAGCTTAGATCGTGCGGACAGGGGGACAGATACGCAGTATTTT. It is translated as CASSLDRADRGTDTQYF. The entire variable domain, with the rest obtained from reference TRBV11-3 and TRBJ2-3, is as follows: EAGVVQSPRYKIIEKKQPVAFWCNPISGHNTLYWYLQNLGQGPELLIRYENEEAVDDSQLPKDRFSAERLKGVDSTLKIQPAELGDSAVYLCASSLDRADRGTDTQYFGPGTRLTVL.

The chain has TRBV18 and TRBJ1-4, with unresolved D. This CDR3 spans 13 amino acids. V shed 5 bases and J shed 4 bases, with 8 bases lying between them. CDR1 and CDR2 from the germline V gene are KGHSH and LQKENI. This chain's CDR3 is CASSVADNEKLFF. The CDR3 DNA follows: TGTGCCAGCTCAGTGGCCGATAATGAAAAACTGTTTTTT.

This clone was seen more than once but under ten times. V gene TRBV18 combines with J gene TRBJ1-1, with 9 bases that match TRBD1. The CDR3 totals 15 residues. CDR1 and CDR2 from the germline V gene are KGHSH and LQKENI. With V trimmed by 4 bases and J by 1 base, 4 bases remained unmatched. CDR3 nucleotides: TGTGCCAGCTCACGGGGACAGGGACAGAACACTGAAGCTTTCTTT. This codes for CASSRGQGQNTEAFF.

This CDR3 reads CASSQERDSLSGLYGYTF. The CDR3 DNA reads TGCGCCAGCAGCCAAGAGAGAGACAGCCTATCAGGATTATACGGCTACACCTTC. This chain uses TRBV4-3 with TRBJ1-2, with a possible D match to TRBD1 (5 bases). Germline V gene lookup returns CDR1 LGHNA and CDR2 YSLEER. The CDR3 has 18 residues. The ends were cut back, 0 bases at V and 8 bases at J, with 25 bases in the middle.

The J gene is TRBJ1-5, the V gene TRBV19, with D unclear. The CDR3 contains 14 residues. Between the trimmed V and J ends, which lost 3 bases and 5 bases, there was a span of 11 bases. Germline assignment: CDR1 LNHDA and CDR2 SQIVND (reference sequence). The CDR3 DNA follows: TGTGCCAGTAGTATGAGGACTCCGGATCAGCCCCAGCATTTT. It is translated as CASSMRTPDQPQHF.

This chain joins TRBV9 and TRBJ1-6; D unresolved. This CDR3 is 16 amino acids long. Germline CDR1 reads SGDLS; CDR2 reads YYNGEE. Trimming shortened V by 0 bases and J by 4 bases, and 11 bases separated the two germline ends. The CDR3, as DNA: TGTGCCAGCAGCGTAGATGCCAAGCCGTATAATTCACCCCTCCACTTT. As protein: CASSVDAKPYNSPLHF.

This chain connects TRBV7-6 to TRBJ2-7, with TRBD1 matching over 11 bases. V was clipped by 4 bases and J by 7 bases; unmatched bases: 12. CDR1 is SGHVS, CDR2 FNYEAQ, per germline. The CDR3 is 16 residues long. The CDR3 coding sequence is TGTGCCAGCAGCTCATTTTCGGACAGGGGGCGCGGGGAGCAGTACTTC. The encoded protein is CASSSFSDRGRGEQYF.

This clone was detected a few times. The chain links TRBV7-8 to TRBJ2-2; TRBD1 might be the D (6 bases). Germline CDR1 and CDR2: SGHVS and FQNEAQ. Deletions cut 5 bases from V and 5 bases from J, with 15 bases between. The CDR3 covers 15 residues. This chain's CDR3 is CASSASQGATGELFF. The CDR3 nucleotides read TGTGCCAGCAGCGCGTCACAGGGCGCGACCGGGGAGCTGTTTTTT.

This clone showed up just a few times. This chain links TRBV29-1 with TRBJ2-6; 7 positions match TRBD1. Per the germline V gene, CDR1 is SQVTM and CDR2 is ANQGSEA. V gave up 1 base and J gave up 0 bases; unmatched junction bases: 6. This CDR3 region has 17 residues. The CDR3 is CSVEVTGRHSGANVLTF. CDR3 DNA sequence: TGCAGCGTTGAAGTGACAGGGCGACACTCTGGGGCCAACGTCCTGACTTTC. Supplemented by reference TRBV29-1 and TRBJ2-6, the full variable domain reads SAVISQKPSRDICQRGTSLTIQCQVDSQVTMMFWYRQQPGQSLTLIATANQGSEATYESGFVIDKFPISRPNLTFSTLTVSNMSPEDSSIYLCSVEVTGRHSGANVLTFGAGSRLTVL.

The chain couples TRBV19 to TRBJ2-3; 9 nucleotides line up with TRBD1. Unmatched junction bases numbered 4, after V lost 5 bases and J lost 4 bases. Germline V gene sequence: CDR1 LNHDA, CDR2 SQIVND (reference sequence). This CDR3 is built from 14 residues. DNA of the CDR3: TGTGCCAGTAGTGTGGGACAGGGCGCAGATACGCAGTATTTT. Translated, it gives CASSVGQGADTQYF. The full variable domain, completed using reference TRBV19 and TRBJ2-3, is DGGITQSPKYLFRKEGQNVTLSCEQNLNHDAMYWYRQDPGQGLRLIYYSQIVNDFQKGDIAEGYSVSREKKESFPLTVTSAQKNPTAFYLCASSVGQGADTQYFGPGTRLTVL.

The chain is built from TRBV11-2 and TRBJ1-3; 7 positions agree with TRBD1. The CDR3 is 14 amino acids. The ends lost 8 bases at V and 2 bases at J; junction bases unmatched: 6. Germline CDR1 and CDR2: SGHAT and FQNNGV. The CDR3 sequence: CASQTGITGNTIYF. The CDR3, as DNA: TGTGCCAGCCAGACAGGGATAACTGGAAACACCATATATTTT.

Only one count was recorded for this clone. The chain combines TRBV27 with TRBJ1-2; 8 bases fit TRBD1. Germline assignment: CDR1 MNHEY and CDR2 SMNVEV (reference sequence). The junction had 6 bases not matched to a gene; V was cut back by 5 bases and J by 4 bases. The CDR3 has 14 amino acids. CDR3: CASSPGQESYGYTF. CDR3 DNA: TGTGCCAGCAGTCCGGGACAGGAGAGCTATGGCTACACCTTC.

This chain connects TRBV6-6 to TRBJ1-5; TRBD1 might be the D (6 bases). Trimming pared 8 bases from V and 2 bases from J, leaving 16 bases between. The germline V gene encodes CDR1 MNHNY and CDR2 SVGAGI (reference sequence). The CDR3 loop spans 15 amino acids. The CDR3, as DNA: TGTGCCAGCCTCGGGGGGGGCGAGGGCAATCAGCCCCAGCATTTT. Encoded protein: CASLGGGEGNQPQHF.

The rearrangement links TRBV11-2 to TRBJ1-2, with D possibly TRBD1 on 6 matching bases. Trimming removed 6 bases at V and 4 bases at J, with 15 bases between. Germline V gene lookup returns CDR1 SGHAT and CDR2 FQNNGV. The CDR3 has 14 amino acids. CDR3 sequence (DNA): TGTGCCAGCAGTTCGAACAGGGTAGCCTATGGCTACACCTTC. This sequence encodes CASSSNRVAYGYTF.

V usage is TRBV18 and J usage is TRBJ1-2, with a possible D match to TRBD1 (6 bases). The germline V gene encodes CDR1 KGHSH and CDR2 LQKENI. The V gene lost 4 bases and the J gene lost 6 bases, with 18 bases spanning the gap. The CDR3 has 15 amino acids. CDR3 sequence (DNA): TGTGCCAGCTCACGAACAGGGTACCCACGGGATGGCTACACCTTC. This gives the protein CASSRTGYPRDGYTF. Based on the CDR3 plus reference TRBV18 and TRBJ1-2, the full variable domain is NAGVMQNPRHLVRRRGQEARLRCSPMKGHSHVYWYRQLPEEGLKFMVYLQKENIIDESGMPKERFSAEFPKEGPSILRIQQVVRGDSAAYFCASSRTGYPRDGYTFGSGTRLTVV.

The CDR3 protein is CASSLGQLNTGELFF. The CDR3 DNA is TGTGCCAGCAGCTTAGGACAGCTAAACACCGGGGAGCTGTTTTTT. This chain connects TRBV7-6 to TRBJ2-2, with D perhaps matching TRBD1 (5 bases). The CDR3 has 15 residues. V dropped 1 base and J dropped 2 bases, with 8 bases sitting between them. Per the germline V gene, CDR1 is SGHVS and CDR2 is FNYEAQ.